Presented here are 23 T cell receptor beta chains from one specimen sequenced in a study of cytomegalovirus exposure and HLA in healthy donors. PCR primers comprised 60 Vbeta and 13 Jbeta primers. Only in-frame clones appear in the TCRdb table, and some are missing; sequencing was by immunoSEQ multiplex PCR. This repertoire shows about 150,000 clones, 65% to 85% found once; its top ten account for roughly 3.4%. Sequencing used PBMCs. These receptors were collected from a male donor in good health and CMV-seronegative.

This chain links TRBV7-6 with TRBJ2-7, with a possible D match to TRBD2 (6 bases). This CDR3 contains 13 residues. The germline gives CDR1 SGHVS, CDR2 FNYEAQ. Between the trimmed V and J ends, which lost 6 bases and 6 bases, there was a span of 15 bases. This CDR3 is CASSALGGVEQYF. In DNA, the CDR3 is TGTGCCAGCAGTGCTCTCGGAGGGGTCGAGCAGTACTTC.

The chain uses TRBV4-1 and TRBJ1-4; possibly TRBD1 for D (6 bases). Trimming pared 0 bases from V and 6 bases from J, leaving 14 bases between. The CDR3 contains 16 residues. The germline gives CDR1 MGHRA, CDR2 YSYEKL. CDR3 protein: CASSQDQGFSDEKLFF. The CDR3 DNA is TGCGCCAGCAGCCAAGATCAGGGGTTTTCGGATGAAAAACTGTTTTTT.

CDR3 in DNA: TGTGCCAGCAGCACGACCAGGACAGGGGCCAATCAGCCCCAGCATTTT. Translation gives CASSTTRTGANQPQHF. The J gene is TRBJ1-5, the V gene TRBV5-8; TRBD1 aligns across 9 bases. This CDR3 has 16 amino acids. With V trimmed by 4 bases and J by 3 bases, 8 bases remained unmatched. Germline lookup yields CDR1 SGHTS and CDR2 YDEGEE.

This clone has only one observation. The chain has TRBV28 and TRBJ2-1; the D is unclear. CDR3 length: 14 residues. CDR1 and CDR2 (germline): MDHEN, SYDVKM. Between the trimmed V and J ends, which lost 6 bases and 1 base, there was a span of 10 bases. The CDR3 nucleotides read TGTGCCAGCAGCCCTCCCAGTTCCTACAATGAGCAGTTCTTC. This encodes CASSPPSSYNEQFF.

This clone was seen a few times. The rearrangement links TRBV9 to TRBJ2-3; 11 positions match TRBD2. Looked up from germline, CDR1 is SGDLS and CDR2 is YYNGEE. This CDR3 region has 15 residues. V dropped 4 bases and J dropped 4; count of bases not matched to a gene: 5. Written as DNA, the CDR3 is TGTGCCAGCAGCCCACTAGCGGGGGTTTCAGATACGCAGTATTTT. This translates into CASSPLAGVSDTQYF.

The CDR3 DNA follows: TGTGCCGTCACGCCGGGACAGGATTACACTGAAGCTTTCTTT. Protein sequence: CAVTPGQDYTEAFF. The chain recombines TRBV10-3 with TRBJ1-1, with 8 bases matching TRBD1. V was clipped by 11 bases and J by 3 bases; unmatched bases: 11. Germline V CDR1 and CDR2: ENHRY, SYGVKD. This CDR3 is 14 amino acids long.

The J gene is TRBJ1-2, the V gene TRBV9; TRBD1 matches 7 bases. V shed 2 bases, J shed 4 bases, and the junction held 11 bases outside the gene matches. Germline loops: CDR1 SGDLS, CDR2 YYNGEE. The CDR3 length is 16 residues. For the CDR3, the DNA is TGTGCCAGCAGCGTTTCCAGGGACAGTCAGATCTATGGCTACACCTTC. It specifies CASSVSRDSQIYGYTF. The variable domain in full, completed from reference TRBV9 and TRBJ1-2, reads DSGVTQTPKHLITATGQRVTLRCSPRSGDLSVYWYQQSLDQGLQFLIQYYNGEERAKGNILERFSAQQFPDLHSELNLSSLELGDSALYFCASSVSRDSQIYGYTFGSGTRLTVV.

The V gene is TRBV29-1, the J gene TRBJ2-2; the D gene is possibly TRBD2 (5 bases). The germline V and J ends were trimmed by 7 bases and 4 bases, with 16 bases remaining between them. CDR1 and CDR2 from the germline V gene are SQVTM and ANQGSEA. The CDR3 runs to 14 residues. CDR3 nucleotide sequence: TGCAGCGCCTCATCCGGGGTCCTCACCGGGGAGCTGTTTTTT. Translation gives CSASSGVLTGELFF.

The chain couples TRBV4-2 to TRBJ2-3; a possible D gene is TRBD2 (5 bases). With 0 bases removed from V and 4 bases from J, the gap between germline ends came to 14 bases. The germline gives CDR1 LGHNA, CDR2 YNFKEQ. The CDR3 is 16 residues long. CDR3 sequence: CASSQDVLAGPDTQYF. In DNA, the CDR3 is TGTGCCAGCAGCCAAGATGTTCTAGCAGGTCCAGATACGCAGTATTTT.

This clone was seen just once. The J gene is TRBJ2-5, the V gene TRBV27; D is possibly TRBD2 (7 bases). Germline CDR1 is MNHEY and CDR2 is SMNVEV (reference sequence). Deletions cut 10 bases from V and 5 bases from J, with 17 bases between. CDR3 length: 13 amino acids. CDR3 nucleotide sequence: TGTGCCACCCAGGGGAGGGGTGGGGAGACCCAGTACTTC. Amino acids: CATQGRGGETQYF.

This clone came up once. This sequence joins TRBV28 and TRBJ2-1; D gene ambiguous. This CDR3 is 11 amino acids long. In germline, CDR1 is MDHEN, CDR2 SYDVKM. The V gene lost 4 bases and the J gene lost 9 bases, with 7 bases spanning the gap. CDR3 nucleotides: TGTGCCAGCAGTTGGCTTGCTGAGCAGTTCTTC. Translation: CASSWLAEQFF.

The chain carries TRBV14 and TRBJ2-1, with D tentatively TRBD1 (5 bases). Per germline, CDR1 SGHDN and CDR2 FVKESK. The CDR3 sequence is 13 residues long. V was cut by 4 bases and J by 9 bases, with 13 bases left in between. The CDR3 loop is CASSLIGRAEQFF. The CDR3 DNA reads TGTGCCAGCAGCCTAATAGGCAGGGCTGAGCAGTTCTTC. The full variable domain, rest sourced from reference TRBV14 and TRBJ2-1, is EAGVTQFPSHSVIEKGQTVTLRCDPISGHDNLYWYRRVMGKEIKFLLHFVKESKQDESGMPNNRFLAERTGGTYSTLKVQPAELEDSGVYFCASSLIGRAEQFFGPGTRLTVL.

The V gene is TRBV28, the J gene TRBJ2-3; TRBD1 aligns across 8 bases. Germline trimming cut 6 bases from V and 2 bases from J; bases unmatched to any gene: 13. The germline gives CDR1 MDHEN, CDR2 SYDVKM. CDR3 length: 17 amino acids. The CDR3 sequence: CASSPRQGITLTDTQYF. The CDR3 nucleotides read TGTGCCAGCAGCCCCCGACAGGGGATTACTCTCACAGATACGCAGTATTTT.

V usage is TRBV6-5 and J usage is TRBJ2-7; possible D gene TRBD1, 6 bases. Germline loops: CDR1 MNHEY, CDR2 SVGAGI. This CDR3 spans 13 amino acids. Trimming left V 5 bases short and J 7 bases short, with 15 bases between. The CDR3 nucleotides are TGTGCCAGCAGTCGTTCGACAGGCTGGGAGCAGTACTTC. Translating it yields CASSRSTGWEQYF.

The CDR3 region is CASRQTGGGAFF. The CDR3 DNA reads TGTGCCAGCAGACAAACAGGGGGGGGAGCTTTCTTT. This chain joins TRBV11-2 and TRBJ1-1; the match to TRBD1 covers 8 bases. There are 12 residues in the CDR3. V gave up 6 bases and J gave up 10 bases; unmatched junction bases: 7. The germline V gene has CDR1 SGHAT and CDR2 FQNNGV. Looking up the rest from reference TRBV11-2 and TRBJ1-1 gives the full variable domain: EAGVAQSPRYKIIEKRQSVAFWCNPISGHATLYWYQQILGQGPKLLIQFQNNGVVDDSQLPKDRFSAERLKGVDSTLKIQPAKLEDSAVYLCASRQTGGGAFFGQGTRLTVV.

V and J are TRBV7-2 and TRBJ2-1, with TRBD2 matching over 8 bases. V lost 2 bases to trimming and J lost 0 bases; unmatched junction nucleotides: 6. Germline loops: CDR1 SGHTA, CDR2 FQGNSA. The CDR3 is 17 residues long. The CDR3 coding sequence is TGTGCCAGCAGCTTACAGAGGACTAGCCGCTCCTACAATGAGCAGTTCTTC. Its protein product is CASSLQRTSRSYNEQFF.

The chain combines TRBV7-9 with TRBJ2-5; the match to TRBD1 covers 7 bases. The J segment lost 4 bases and the V segment lost 0 bases, leaving 11 bases of the junction unmatched. This CDR3 is built from 17 residues. Germline CDR1 is SEHNR and CDR2 is FQNEAQ (reference sequence). The CDR3 sequence: CASSLAYQGQLGETQYF. Here the CDR3 DNA reads TGTGCCAGCAGCTTAGCATACCAGGGACAGCTTGGAGAGACCCAGTACTTC.

V and J are TRBV7-6 and TRBJ2-4; TRBD2 might be the D (5 bases). V gave up 5 bases and J gave up 3 bases, with 20 bases separating them. The CDR3 is 17 residues long. The germline CDR1 and CDR2 sequences are SGHVS and FNYEAQ. CDR3 protein: CASSPLPGSQVKNIQYF. The DNA for the CDR3 is TGTGCCAGCAGCCCCCTCCCGGGGAGCCAAGTCAAAAACATTCAGTACTTC.

This clone came up once. This chain connects TRBV28 to TRBJ1-3; the match to TRBD1 covers 8 bases. Per germline, CDR1 MDHEN and CDR2 SYDVKM. The ends lost 5 bases at V and 2 bases at J; junction bases unmatched: 2. CDR3 length equals 14 residues. The CDR3: CASSPDRAGNTIYF. CDR3 bases: TGTGCCAGCAGTCCGGACAGGGCTGGAAACACCATATATTTT.

The chain has TRBV11-2 and TRBJ1-1; unclear D gene. This CDR3 is 14 amino acids long. Germline V gives CDR1 SGHAT, CDR2 FQNNGV. The V end lost 0 bases, the J end lost 3 bases, and 8 bases lay between the germline ends. The chain's CDR3 is CASSLDGTDTEAFF. As DNA, the CDR3 is TGTGCCAGCAGCTTAGATGGAACAGACACTGAAGCTTTCTTT. The full variable domain, its missing parts supplied by reference TRBV11-2 and TRBJ1-1, is EAGVAQSPRYKIIEKRQSVAFWCNPISGHATLYWYQQILGQGPKLLIQFQNNGVVDDSQLPKDRFSAERLKGVDSTLKIQPAKLEDSAVYLCASSLDGTDTEAFFGQGTRLTVV.

This chain connects TRBV6-1 to TRBJ1-5; TRBD1 matches at 9 bases. The V gene end was trimmed by 8 bases and the J gene end by 6 bases; junction bases not matched to a gene: 8. Germline V gives CDR1 MNHNS, CDR2 SASEGT. CDR3 size: 14 residues. The CDR3 DNA reads TGTGCCAGCTCACAGACAGGGGGTACTCAGCCCCAGCATTTT. It codes for CASSQTGGTQPQHF.

This clone came up a few times. J is TRBJ2-6 and V is TRBV6-1; D is unclear. V gave up 3 bases and J gave up 0 bases, with 3 bases separating them. The CDR3 totals 14 residues. CDR1 is MNHNS, CDR2 SASEGT, per germline. CDR3 in DNA: TGTGCCAGCAGTGAGAGCTCTGGGGCCAACGTCCTGACTTTC. The encoded protein is CASSESSGANVLTF.

The rearrangement uses TRBV13 and TRBJ1-2, with D possibly TRBD1 on 5 matching bases. The V end was cut by 3 bases, the J end by 7 bases, with 9 bases between. CDR1 PRHDT and CDR2 FYEKMQ come from the germline V gene (reference sequence). CDR3 length equals 12 residues. The chain's CDR3 is CASSLRRGGYTF. In DNA form, the CDR3 reads TGTGCCAGCAGCTTGAGGAGGGGTGGCTACACCTTC.